Listed here are 32 T cell receptor beta chains from one sample, sequenced in a study of cytotoxic CD8 clonotypes in ibrutinib-treated CLL. The assay was immunoSEQ multiplex PCR, and TCRdb's table has in-frame clones only and misses some. This sample has some 98,000 clones, with around 73% found just once. The input for sequencing was PBMCs, taken after 12 months of ibrutinib treatment. The receptors derive from a human donor with chronic lymphocytic leukemia.

This clone was detected once. This sequence joins TRBV14 and TRBJ2-7, with 9 bases aligning to TRBD2. The CDR3 sequence is 14 residues long. Germline assignment: CDR1 SGHDN and CDR2 FVKESK. The junction had 5 bases not matched to a gene; V was cut back by 5 bases and J by 3 bases. CDR3 protein: CASSFGTSRYEQYF. The CDR3, as DNA: TGTGCCAGCAGCTTCGGGACTAGCCGCTACGAGCAGTACTTC.

The rearrangement joins TRBV5-6 to TRBJ1-5, with a weak D call TRBD1 (5 bases). The CDR3 runs to 15 residues. Per germline, CDR1 SGHDT and CDR2 YYEEEE. Trimming removed 1 base from V and 4 bases from J, with 12 bases in between. The CDR3 sequence: CASSLHSRENQPQHF. The CDR3 bases are TGTGCCAGCAGCTTGCATTCCAGGGAGAATCAGCCCCAGCATTTT.

A word on this clone: In the same sample, other DNA sequences code for this CDR3. The gene calls are TRBV7-2 and TRBJ2-5; TRBD2 agrees at 10 bases. Germline trimming cut 5 bases from V and 5 bases from J; bases unmatched to any gene: 8. Germline V gives CDR1 SGHTA, CDR2 FQGNSA. The CDR3 length is 15 residues. The DNA for the CDR3 is TGTGCCAGCAGCCCCCGGGGTAGCGGGGGGGAGACCCAGTACTTC. This encodes CASSPRGSGGETQYF.

The J gene is TRBJ2-7, the V gene TRBV7-9, with D perhaps matching TRBD1 (5 bases). Trimming pared 0 bases from V and 3 bases from J, leaving 6 bases between. Germline V gene sequence: CDR1 SEHNR, CDR2 FQNEAQ (reference sequence). The CDR3 is 13 residues long. CDR3 bases: TGTGCCAGCAGCTTAGCCCAGGGCTACGAGCAGTACTTC. Encoded protein: CASSLAQGYEQYF.

The J gene is TRBJ2-3, the V gene TRBV29-1; D tentatively reads TRBD1 or TRBD2 (7 bases each). Trimming took off 7 bases at V and 2 bases at J, with 13 bases between the two ends. In germline, CDR1 is SQVTM, CDR2 ANQGSEA. The CDR3 is 13 amino acids. CDR3 protein: CSARGGFTDTQYF. The CDR3 nucleotides read TGCAGCGCCAGGGGGGGATTCACAGATACGCAGTATTTT.

This chain connects TRBV7-9 to TRBJ1-2; D is perhaps TRBD1 (6 bases). Trimming stripped 1 base from V and 2 bases from J, with 11 bases between. The CDR3 sequence is 15 residues long. Per the germline V gene, CDR1 is SEHNR and CDR2 is FQNEAQ (reference sequence). This CDR3 is CASSLDAGVNYGYTF. CDR3 nucleotide sequence: TGTGCCAGCAGCTTAGACGCAGGGGTAAACTATGGCTACACCTTC. The full variable domain, with the rest looked up from reference TRBV7-9 and TRBJ1-2, is DTGVSQNPRHKITKRGQNVTFRCDPISEHNRLYWYRQTLGQGPEFLTYFQNEAQLEKSRLLSDRFSAERPKGSFSTLEIQRTEQGDSAMYLCASSLDAGVNYGYTFGSGTRLTVV.

The chain uses TRBV5-6 and TRBJ1-6; 11 bases match TRBD1. Looked up from germline, CDR1 is SGHDT and CDR2 is YYEEEE. V lost 0 bases and J lost 10; bases outside the gene matches: 9. The CDR3 sequence is 17 residues long. CDR3 nucleotide sequence: TGTGCCAGCAGCTTGGTCTCCGGACAGGGGGCCGGGTCACCCCTCCACTTT. This codes for CASSLVSGQGAGSPLHF. Using reference TRBV5-6 and TRBJ1-6 for the parts outside the CDR3, the full variable domain is DAGVTQSPTHLIKTRGQQVTLRCSPKSGHDTVSWYQQALGQGPQFIFQYYEEEERQRGNFPDRFSGHQFPNYSSELNVNALLLGDSALYLCASSLVSGQGAGSPLHFGNGTRLTVT.

The V and J genes are TRBV29-1 and TRBJ1-2; a possible D gene is TRBD1 (5 bases). Trimming took 4 bases from V and 0 from J, leaving 9 bases between them. This CDR3 region has 13 residues. The germline V gene has CDR1 SQVTM and CDR2 ANQGSEA. CDR3 residues: CSVAEGSNYGYTF. Written as DNA, the CDR3 is TGCAGCGTTGCGGAGGGGTCTAACTATGGCTACACCTTC.

The genes are TRBV18 and TRBJ1-1; no reliable D call. V shed 6 bases and J shed 1 base, with 18 bases lying between them. Germline-derived CDR1 and CDR2 are KGHSH and LQKENI. The CDR3 spans 16 residues. CDR3 in DNA: TGTGCCAGCTCCCTGTCGGTGCCCCTTTGGAACACTGAAGCTTTCTTT. Translated, it gives CASSLSVPLWNTEAFF.

The chain carries TRBV6-6 and TRBJ1-2, with D possibly being TRBD1 (5 bases). CDR3 length equals 15 residues. Trimming removed 5 bases from V and 4 bases from J, with 17 bases in between. Germline CDR1 is MNHNY and CDR2 is SVGAGI (reference sequence). In DNA, the CDR3 is TGTGCCAGCAGTAGACCGAACCAGGGCATCTATGGCTACACCTTC. Its protein product is CASSRPNQGIYGYTF.

The genes are TRBV5-1 and TRBJ2-3; D is ambiguous. V shed 0 bases and J shed 12 bases, with 8 bases lying between them. The germline gives CDR1 SGHRS, CDR2 YFSETQ. The length of the CDR3 is 11 residues. DNA for the CDR3: TGCGCCAGCAGCTTGGTAGGGTTACAGTATTTT. This codes for CASSLVGLQYF.

The J gene is TRBJ1-2, the V gene TRBV5-1; tentatively, D is TRBD1 (5 bases). Germline CDR1 SGHRS, CDR2 YFSETQ. Trimming removed 4 bases at V and 3 bases at J, with 16 bases between. The CDR3 is made up of 15 amino acids. The CDR3 region has the DNA TGCGCCAGCAGCCCGGGACGGCATTGGTACTATGGCTACACCTTC. This sequence encodes CASSPGRHWYYGYTF.

As concerns this clone: Other DNA sequences from this sample encode an identical CDR3 as well. J is TRBJ1-1 and V is TRBV7-2; D uncertain. This CDR3 region has 13 residues. Germline loops: CDR1 SGHTA, CDR2 FQGNSA. V dropped 3 bases and J dropped 0 bases, with 5 bases sitting between them. Here the CDR3 reads CASSFSVNTEAFF. In DNA form, the CDR3 reads TGTGCCAGCAGCTTCTCAGTGAACACTGAAGCTTTCTTT.

The chain recombines TRBV18 with TRBJ2-1; 9 nucleotides align to TRBD2. This CDR3 is 17 amino acids long. Trimming took 3 bases from V and 3 from J; bases not matched to a gene: 9. Germline loops: CDR1 KGHSH, CDR2 LQKENI. CDR3 in DNA: TGTGCCAGCTCACCGTTAATGCGGGGGGGCTACTACAATGAGCAGTTCTTC. This sequence encodes CASSPLMRGGYYNEQFF.

This chain links TRBV25-1 with TRBJ2-7; the D gene is possibly TRBD1 (6 bases). Trimming pared 4 bases from V and 2 bases from J, leaving 15 bases between. Germline CDR1 MGHDK, CDR2 SYGVNS. The CDR3 totals 15 residues. CDR3 region: CASSVGTWNPYEQYF. The CDR3 DNA sequence: TGTGCCAGCAGTGTAGGGACATGGAACCCCTACGAGCAGTACTTC.

V is TRBV19 and J is TRBJ2-7; 9 bases align to TRBD1. V lost 6 bases to trimming and J lost 5 bases; unmatched junction nucleotides: 5. The CDR3 loop spans 13 amino acids. CDR1 and CDR2 from the germline V gene are LNHDA and SQIVND (reference sequence). The DNA for the CDR3 is TGTGCCAGTAGCGAACAGGGGGCCCACGAGCAGTACTTC. Protein sequence: CASSEQGAHEQYF.

This clone appeared a few times. V is TRBV7-3 and J is TRBJ2-3; no firm D call. Germline values: CDR1 SGHTA, CDR2 FQGTGA. This CDR3 is built from 15 residues. Deletions cut 1 base from V and 4 bases from J, with 12 bases between. Here the CDR3 reads CASSLSGEKADTQYF. The CDR3 region has the DNA TGTGCCAGCAGCTTAAGTGGGGAAAAGGCAGATACGCAGTATTTT.

The rearrangement links TRBV11-2 to TRBJ2-1; D assignment may be TRBD1 or TRBD2 (6 bases each). Germline loops: CDR1 SGHAT, CDR2 FQNNGV. V was cut by 1 base and J by 6 bases, with 16 bases left in between. The CDR3 is made up of 16 amino acids. The CDR3 protein is CASSLVGGQGGNEQFF. The CDR3 DNA sequence: TGTGCCAGCAGCTTAGTGGGGGGCCAGGGAGGCAATGAGCAGTTCTTC.

This sequence joins TRBV4-2 and TRBJ2-2; D is perhaps TRBD2 (6 bases). CDR1 and CDR2 (germline): LGHNA, YNFKEQ. V lost 4 bases and J 2 bases, leaving 14 bases between the germline ends. CDR3 size: 16 residues. The DNA for the CDR3 is TGTGCCAGCAGCCTGCCGGATAGCGGTAACACCGGGGAGCTGTTTTTT. This codes for CASSLPDSGNTGELFF.

The chain uses TRBV4-3 and TRBJ2-7, with D tentatively TRBD1 (7 bases). From germline, CDR1 is LGHNA and CDR2 YSLEER. CDR3 length: 15 amino acids. Trimming took 1 base from V and 5 from J, leaving 15 bases between them. The CDR3 region has the DNA TGCGCCAGCAGCCAAGCCGCAGGGGGAGGTCACGAGCAGTACTTC. Its translation: CASSQAAGGGHEQYF.

CDR3 sequence: CASSPWASGGMGDTQYF. The CDR3 DNA is TGTGCCAGCAGCCCCTGGGCTAGCGGGGGGATGGGAGATACGCAGTATTTT. V and J are TRBV7-3 and TRBJ2-3, with 11 positions matching TRBD2. From germline, CDR1 is SGHTA and CDR2 FQGTGA. V gave up 5 bases and J gave up 5 bases; unmatched junction bases: 12. The CDR3 loop spans 17 amino acids.

This clone appeared a few times. The chain carries TRBV28 and TRBJ1-5; no firm D call. The V and J ends lost 5 bases and 4 bases respectively, with 6 bases between them. The CDR3 contains 12 residues. Germline values: CDR1 MDHEN, CDR2 SYDVKM. The CDR3 loop reads CASSRWNQPQHF. The CDR3 bases are TGTGCCAGCAGTCGCTGGAATCAGCCCCAGCATTTT.

This chain connects TRBV5-4 to TRBJ2-7; D gene unclear. The CDR3 extends over 16 amino acids. In germline, CDR1 is SGHNT, CDR2 YYREEE (reference sequence). V gave up 1 base and J gave up 0 bases, with 14 bases separating them. The CDR3 bases are TGTGCCAGCAGCTTGCCCCGAGAAAGGGACTCCTACGAGCAGTACTTC. The encoded protein is CASSLPRERDSYEQYF.

This chain uses TRBV5-8 with TRBJ2-5; D not certain. Germline V gene data show CDR1 as SGHTS and CDR2 as YDEGEE. The ends were cut back, 0 bases at V and 2 bases at J, with 8 bases in the middle. The CDR3 extends over 14 amino acids. In nucleotides, the CDR3 is TGTGCCAGCAGCTTGGGACGGAAACAAGAGACCCAGTACTTC. Its translation is CASSLGRKQETQYF.

As regards this clone: The sample carries other DNA sequences with the same CDR3. CDR3 loop: CASRLNYEQYF. CDR3 nucleotides: TGTGCCAGCAGATTAAACTACGAGCAGTACTTC. The chain uses TRBV2 and TRBJ2-7; no clear D. V shed 6 bases and J shed 3 bases, with 6 bases lying between them. Germline loops: CDR1 SNHLY, CDR2 FYNNEI. The CDR3 has 11 amino acids.

A few counts support this clone. The rearrangement joins TRBV30 to TRBJ1-4; no firm D call. Germline CDR1 GTSNPN, CDR2 SVGIG (reference sequence). Trimming shortened V by 0 bases and J by 8 bases, and 7 bases separated the two germline ends. CDR3 size: 12 residues. CDR3 sequence (DNA): TGTGCCTGGAGTGTATATGGGGAAAAACTGTTTTTT. Translation: CAWSVYGEKLFF.

This clone was counted once. The rearrangement uses TRBV28 and TRBJ2-1; tentative D call: TRBD2 (6 bases). The V and J ends lost 7 bases and 0 bases respectively, with 16 bases between them. This CDR3 has 16 amino acids. Germline values: CDR1 MDHEN, CDR2 SYDVKM. DNA of the CDR3: TGTGCCAGCATCCTGGGGGGTCGCCTCTCCTACAATGAGCAGTTCTTC. Encoded protein: CASILGGRLSYNEQFF.

Written as DNA, the CDR3 is TGTGCCAGCAGTCCGGACAGGGTTTCGTACGAGCAGTACTTC. Translation gives CASSPDRVSYEQYF. The gene calls are TRBV27 and TRBJ2-7; the match to TRBD1 covers 8 bases. Germline trimming cut 5 bases from V and 4 bases from J; bases unmatched to any gene: 7. The length of the CDR3 is 14 residues. Per the germline V gene, CDR1 is MNHEY and CDR2 is SMNVEV (reference sequence).

The genes are TRBV5-8 and TRBJ1-4, with D uncertain. Trimming removed 3 bases at V and 7 bases at J, with 13 bases between. Per germline, CDR1 SGHTS and CDR2 YDEGEE. This CDR3 contains 14 residues. The DNA of the CDR3 is TGTGCCAGCAGCTGGAGCCCCGGGAGTGAAAAACTGTTTTTT. Encoded protein: CASSWSPGSEKLFF.

The chain employs TRBV19 and TRBJ2-1, with 13 bases that match TRBD2. CDR1 LNHDA and CDR2 SQIVND come from the germline V gene (reference sequence). Trimming took 3 bases from V and 0 from J; bases not matched to a gene: 5. The CDR3 is made up of 18 amino acids. The CDR3: CASSIGLAGASSYNEQFF. The CDR3 DNA sequence: TGTGCCAGTAGTATTGGACTAGCGGGGGCAAGCTCCTACAATGAGCAGTTCTTC.

The chain links TRBV5-1 to TRBJ1-3; D might be TRBD1 (5 bases). Germline CDR1 SGHRS, CDR2 YFSETQ. This CDR3 spans 19 amino acids. V lost 3 bases and J 0 bases, leaving 22 bases between the germline ends. As DNA, the CDR3 is TGCGCCAGCAGCTATTCAGGGCTGGGCAGAACAAGCTCTGGAAACACCATATATTTT. Translation: CASSYSGLGRTSSGNTIYF.

This clone has just one count. V gene TRBV27 combines with J gene TRBJ2-2, with a weak D call TRBD1 (5 bases). This CDR3 contains 15 residues. Trimming left V 7 bases short and J 4 bases short, with 16 bases between. Germline V CDR1 and CDR2: MNHEY, SMNVEV (reference sequence). The chain's CDR3 is CASKGRAQGTGELFF. For the CDR3, the DNA is TGTGCCAGCAAGGGCAGGGCCCAGGGCACCGGGGAGCTGTTTTTT.